This T cell receptor (beta chain) appears in the sequencing data of a study of breast tumors, draining lymph nodes, adjacent tissues. Germline lookup yields CDR1 SGHVS and CDR2 FQNEAQ. This CDR3 spans 19 amino acids. TCRdb used MiXCR to reprocess the multiplex PCR reads, holding one entry per CDR3 protein. The profile shows about 14,000 distinct CDR3 sequences, roughly three fifths of them singletons. Overall study findings and caveats: Tumor repertoires ranked between lymph nodes and nontumor tissue in diversity, with V and J gene preferences.

Worth noting for this clonotype: The antigen is unknown. Given a much more abundant clone one base away, this may be a read error.

The origin of this receptor is a female donor with breast cancer. Some clones in this sample may be carry-over from other donors' samples. The chain combines TRBV7-8 with TRBJ2-2; 9 nucleotides line up with TRBD2. The sequenced sample was tumor-adjacent breast tissue. CDR3 nucleotides: TGTGCCAACAGCCCGCCGGGACTAGCTTTGAGGACGGGTCCCGGGGAGCTGTTTTTT. It codes for CANSPPGLALRTGPGELFF.